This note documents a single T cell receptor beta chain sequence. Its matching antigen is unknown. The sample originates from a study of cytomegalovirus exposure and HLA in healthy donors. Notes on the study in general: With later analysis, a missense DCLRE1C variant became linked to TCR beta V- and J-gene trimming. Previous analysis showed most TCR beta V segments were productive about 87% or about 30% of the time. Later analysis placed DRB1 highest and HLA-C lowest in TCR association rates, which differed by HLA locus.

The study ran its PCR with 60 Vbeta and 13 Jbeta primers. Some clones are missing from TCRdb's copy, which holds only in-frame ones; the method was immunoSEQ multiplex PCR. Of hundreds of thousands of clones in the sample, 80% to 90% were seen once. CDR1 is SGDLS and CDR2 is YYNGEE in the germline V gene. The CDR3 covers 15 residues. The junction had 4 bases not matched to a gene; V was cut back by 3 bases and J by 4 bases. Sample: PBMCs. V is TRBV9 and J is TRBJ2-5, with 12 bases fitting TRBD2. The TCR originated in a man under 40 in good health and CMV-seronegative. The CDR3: CASSASGGALETQYF. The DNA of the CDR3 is TGTGCCAGCAGCGCTAGCGGGGGGGCCCTAGAGACCCAGTACTTC.